This T cell receptor beta chain was sequenced during a study of blood T cell repertoires in COVID-19. About the study: Some COVID-19 samples were acute and others convalescent; all came from the United States, Italy and Spain. PBMCs, B-cell-depleted T cells, or T cells were the source of the cDNA or gDNA that made up the material.

In the original analysis: How many nucleated cells were present was estimated from reference gene primer amplification. TCRdb's table, derived via immunoSEQ multiplex PCR, lists solely in-frame clones and lacks some. V and J calls and clone size are as listed in that table; D and trimming were resolved from the DNA. The table records 150,000 to 200,000 clones, around 90% of them present only once. Trimming stripped 0 bases from V and 0 bases from J, with 10 bases between. The CDR3 covers 16 residues. From germline, CDR1 is SGHKS and CDR2 YYEKEE (reference sequence). This clone was seen only a few times.

Sequencing input: peripheral blood. The chain has TRBV5-5 and TRBJ2-1; D remains ambiguous. This receptor was identified in a man in his fifties with acute or convalescent COVID-19. The CDR3 DNA sequence: TGTGCCAGCAGCTTGGGGCTGACTCGCTCCTACAATGAGCAGTTCTTC. Its translation is CASSLGLTRSYNEQFF.